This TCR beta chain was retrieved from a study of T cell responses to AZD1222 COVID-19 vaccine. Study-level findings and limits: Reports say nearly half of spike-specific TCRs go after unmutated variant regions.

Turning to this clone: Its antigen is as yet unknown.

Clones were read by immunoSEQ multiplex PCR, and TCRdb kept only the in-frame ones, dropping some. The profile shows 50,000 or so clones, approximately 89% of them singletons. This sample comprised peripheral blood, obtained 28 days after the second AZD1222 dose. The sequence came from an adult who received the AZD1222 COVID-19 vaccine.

For the CDR3, the DNA is TGTGCCAGCTCATCTGAGATCAGGGACGAAACCTCAGCTTTCTTT. Amino acids: CASSSEIRDETSAFF. This sequence joins TRBV18 and TRBJ1-1; D perhaps matches TRBD1 (5 bases). V was pared by 5 bases and J by 10 bases, with 23 bases between. CDR1 and CDR2 from the germline V gene are KGHSH and LQKENI. The CDR3 totals 15 residues.